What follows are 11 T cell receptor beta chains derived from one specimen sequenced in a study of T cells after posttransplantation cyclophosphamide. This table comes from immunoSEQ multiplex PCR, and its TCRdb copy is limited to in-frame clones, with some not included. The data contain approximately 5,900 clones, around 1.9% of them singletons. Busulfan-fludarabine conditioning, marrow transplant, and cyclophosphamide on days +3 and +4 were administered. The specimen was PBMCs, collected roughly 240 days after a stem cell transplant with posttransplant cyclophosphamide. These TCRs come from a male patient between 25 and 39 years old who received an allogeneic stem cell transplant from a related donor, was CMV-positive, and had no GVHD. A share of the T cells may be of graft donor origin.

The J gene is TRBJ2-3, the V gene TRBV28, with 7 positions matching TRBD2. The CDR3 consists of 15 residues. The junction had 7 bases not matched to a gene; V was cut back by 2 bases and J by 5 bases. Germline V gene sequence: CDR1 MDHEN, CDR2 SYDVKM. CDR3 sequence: CASSLMAGEVDTQYF. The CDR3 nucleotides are TGTGCCAGCAGTTTAATGGCGGGAGAGGTAGATACGCAGTATTTT.

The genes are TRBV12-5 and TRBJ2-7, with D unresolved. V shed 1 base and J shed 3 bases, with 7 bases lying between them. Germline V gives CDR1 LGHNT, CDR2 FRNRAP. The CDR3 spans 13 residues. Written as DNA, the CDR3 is TGTGCTAGTGGTTTGGAACAGAGCTACGAGCAGTACTTC. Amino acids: CASGLEQSYEQYF.

CDR3 bases: TGTGCCAGTAGCCCACTCCGGGAATGGGATCACAATGAGCAGTTCTTC. It codes for CASSPLREWDHNEQFF. The chain joins TRBV19 to TRBJ2-1, with a weak D call TRBD2 (5 bases). V gave up 6 bases and J gave up 5 bases, with 20 bases separating them. Looked up from germline, CDR1 is LNHDA and CDR2 is SQIVND (reference sequence). The CDR3 is 16 residues long.

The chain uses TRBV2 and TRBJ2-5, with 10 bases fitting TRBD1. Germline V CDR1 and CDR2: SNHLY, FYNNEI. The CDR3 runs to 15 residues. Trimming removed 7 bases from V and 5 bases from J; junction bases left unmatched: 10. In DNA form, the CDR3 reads TGTGCCAGCATCACGGACAGGGGGTTCACGGAGACCCAGTACTTC. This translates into CASITDRGFTETQYF.

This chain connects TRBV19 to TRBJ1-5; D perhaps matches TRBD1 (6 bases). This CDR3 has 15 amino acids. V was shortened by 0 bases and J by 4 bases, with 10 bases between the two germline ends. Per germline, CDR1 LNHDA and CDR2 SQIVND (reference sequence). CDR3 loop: CASSIDGQGNQPQHF. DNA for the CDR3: TGTGCCAGTAGTATAGACGGCCAGGGGAATCAGCCCCAGCATTTT.

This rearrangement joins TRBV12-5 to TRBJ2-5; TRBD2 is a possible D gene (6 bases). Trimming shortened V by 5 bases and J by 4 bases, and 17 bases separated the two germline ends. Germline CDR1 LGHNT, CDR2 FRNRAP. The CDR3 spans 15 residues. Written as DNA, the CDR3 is TGTGCTAGTGGTAAAATGGGAGGACTCGGAGAGACCCAGTACTTC. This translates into CASGKMGGLGETQYF.

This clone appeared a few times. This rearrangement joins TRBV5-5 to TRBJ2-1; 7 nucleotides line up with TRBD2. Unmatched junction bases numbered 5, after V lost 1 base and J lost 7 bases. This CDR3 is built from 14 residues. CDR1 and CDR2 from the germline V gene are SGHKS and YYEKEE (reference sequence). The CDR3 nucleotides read TGTGCCAGCAGCTTGTGGGCTAGCGGAAATGAGCAGTTCTTC. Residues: CASSLWASGNEQFF. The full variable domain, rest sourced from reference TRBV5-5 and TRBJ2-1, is DAGVTQSPTHLIKTRGQQVTLRCSPISGHKSVSWYQQVLGQGPQFIFQYYEKEERGRGNFPDRFSARQFPNYSSELNVNALLLGDSALYLCASSLWASGNEQFFGPGTRLTVL.

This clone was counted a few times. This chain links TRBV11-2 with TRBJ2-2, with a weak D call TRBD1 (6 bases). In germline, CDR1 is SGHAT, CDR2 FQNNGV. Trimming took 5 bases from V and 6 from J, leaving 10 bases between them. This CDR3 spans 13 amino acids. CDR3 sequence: CASSPEGAGELFF. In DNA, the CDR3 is TGTGCCAGCAGCCCAGAGGGGGCCGGGGAGCTGTTTTTT.

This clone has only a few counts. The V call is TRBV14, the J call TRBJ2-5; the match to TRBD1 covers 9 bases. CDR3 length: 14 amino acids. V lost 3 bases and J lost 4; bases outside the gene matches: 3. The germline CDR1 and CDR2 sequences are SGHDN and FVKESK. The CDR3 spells CASSHRTGVETQYF. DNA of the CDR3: TGTGCCAGCAGCCATCGGACAGGGGTAGAGACCCAGTACTTC.

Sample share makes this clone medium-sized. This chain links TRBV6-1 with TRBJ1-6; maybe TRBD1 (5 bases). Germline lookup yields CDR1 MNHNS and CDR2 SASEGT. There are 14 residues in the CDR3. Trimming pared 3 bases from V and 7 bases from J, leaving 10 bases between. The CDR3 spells CASSETVGNSPLHF. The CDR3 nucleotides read TGTGCCAGCAGTGAGACAGTGGGGAATTCACCCCTCCACTTT.

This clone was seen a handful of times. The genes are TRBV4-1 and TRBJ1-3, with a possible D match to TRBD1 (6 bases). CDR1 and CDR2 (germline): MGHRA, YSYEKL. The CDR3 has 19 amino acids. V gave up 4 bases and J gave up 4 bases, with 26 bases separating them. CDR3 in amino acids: CASSRHLRTVATGGNTIYF. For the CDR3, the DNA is TGCGCCAGCAGCCGACACCTCCGGACAGTAGCCACCGGGGGAAACACCATATATTTT.